This T cell receptor beta chain comes out of a study of T cell responses to AZD1222 COVID-19 vaccine. Notes on the study in general: The study found vaccine-associated CD4 TCRs spanning spike, dominant at 160-218 and 743-854. As reported, nearly half of all spike-specific TCRs target variant regions that are unmutated.

Only in-frame clones appear in the TCRdb table, and some are missing; sequencing was by immunoSEQ multiplex PCR. This table has 140,000 to 150,000 clones, more than 80% appearing once. The junction had 10 bases not matched to a gene; V was cut back by 2 bases and J by 5 bases. The length of the CDR3 is 17 residues. Germline CDR1 reads WSHSY; CDR2 reads SAAADI. This clone was seen only a few times. The antigen remains unidentified. The starting material was peripheral blood, obtained 28 days after the second dose of the MenACWY control vaccine. The receptor was isolated from an adult who received the MenACWY meningococcal vaccine as a control. V usage is TRBV10-2 and J usage is TRBJ2-3; 10 bases fit TRBD1. The CDR3 bases are TGCGCCAGCAGTGAGATGTGGACAGGGGGTTCAAGAGATACGCAGTATTTT. Amino acids: CASSEMWTGGSRDTQYF.